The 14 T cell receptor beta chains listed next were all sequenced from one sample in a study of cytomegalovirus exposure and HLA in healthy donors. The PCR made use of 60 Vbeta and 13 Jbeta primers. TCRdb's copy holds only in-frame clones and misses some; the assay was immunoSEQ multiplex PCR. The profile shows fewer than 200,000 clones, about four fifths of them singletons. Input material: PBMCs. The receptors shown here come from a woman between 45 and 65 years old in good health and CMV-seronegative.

DNA of the CDR3: TGTGCCAGCAGTACACGATCGACAGGGAGGAACTATGGCTACACCTTC. Translating it yields CASSTRSTGRNYGYTF. The chain joins TRBV27 to TRBJ1-2; 7 nucleotides match TRBD1. Germline values: CDR1 MNHEY, CDR2 SMNVEV (reference sequence). The CDR3 has 16 residues. Trimming removed 5 bases from V and 2 bases from J; junction bases left unmatched: 11.

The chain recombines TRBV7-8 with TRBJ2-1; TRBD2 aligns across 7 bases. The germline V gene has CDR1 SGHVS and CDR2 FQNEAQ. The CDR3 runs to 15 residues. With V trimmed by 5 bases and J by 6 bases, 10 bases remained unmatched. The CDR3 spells CASSPLAGASNEQFF. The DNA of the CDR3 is TGTGCCAGCAGCCCGTTGGCGGGAGCTTCCAATGAGCAGTTCTTC.

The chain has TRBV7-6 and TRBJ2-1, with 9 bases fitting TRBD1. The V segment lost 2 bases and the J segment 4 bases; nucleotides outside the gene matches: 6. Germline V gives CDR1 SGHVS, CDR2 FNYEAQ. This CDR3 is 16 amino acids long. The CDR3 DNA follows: TGTGCCAGCAGCTTATCCGGGACAGGGATATACAATGAGCAGTTCTTC. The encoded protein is CASSLSGTGIYNEQFF. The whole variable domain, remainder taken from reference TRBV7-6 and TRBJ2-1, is GAGVSQSPRYKVTKRGQDVALRCDPISGHVSLYWYRQALGQGPEFLTYFNYEAQQDKSGLPNDRFSAERPEGSISTLTIQRTEQRDSAMYRCASSLSGTGIYNEQFFGPGTRLTVL.

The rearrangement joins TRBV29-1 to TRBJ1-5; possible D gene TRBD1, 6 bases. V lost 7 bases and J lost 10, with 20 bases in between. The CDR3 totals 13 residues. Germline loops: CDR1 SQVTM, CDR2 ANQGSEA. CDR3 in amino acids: CSARRTVAEPQHF. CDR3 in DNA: TGCAGCGCCCGACGGACAGTGGCGGAACCCCAGCATTTT.

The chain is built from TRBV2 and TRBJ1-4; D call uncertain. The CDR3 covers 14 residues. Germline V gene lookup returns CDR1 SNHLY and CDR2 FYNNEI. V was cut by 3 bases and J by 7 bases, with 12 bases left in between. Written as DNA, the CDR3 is TGTGCCAGCAGTGAGGGTCTTGGAGGTGAAAAACTGTTTTTT. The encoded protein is CASSEGLGGEKLFF.

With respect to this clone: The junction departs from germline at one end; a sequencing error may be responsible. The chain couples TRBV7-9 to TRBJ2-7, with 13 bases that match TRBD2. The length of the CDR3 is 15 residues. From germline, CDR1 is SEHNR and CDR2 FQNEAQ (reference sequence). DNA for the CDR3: TGTTCCAGCAGCCAGGGACTAGCGGGGCTCTACGAGCAGTACTTC. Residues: CSSSQGLAGLYEQYF.

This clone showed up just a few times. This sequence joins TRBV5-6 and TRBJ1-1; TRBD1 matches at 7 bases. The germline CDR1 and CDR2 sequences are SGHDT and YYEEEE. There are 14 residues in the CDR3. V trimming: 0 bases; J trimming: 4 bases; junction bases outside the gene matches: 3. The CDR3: CASSLGGGGTEAFF. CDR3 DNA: TGTGCCAGCAGCTTGGGAGGGGGCGGCACTGAAGCTTTCTTT.

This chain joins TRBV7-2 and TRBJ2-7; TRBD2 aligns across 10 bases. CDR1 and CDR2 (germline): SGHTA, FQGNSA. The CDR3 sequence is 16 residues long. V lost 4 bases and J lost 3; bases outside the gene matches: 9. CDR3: CASSWTESGGGYEQYF. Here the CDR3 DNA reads TGTGCCAGCAGCTGGACGGAGAGCGGGGGGGGCTACGAGCAGTACTTC.

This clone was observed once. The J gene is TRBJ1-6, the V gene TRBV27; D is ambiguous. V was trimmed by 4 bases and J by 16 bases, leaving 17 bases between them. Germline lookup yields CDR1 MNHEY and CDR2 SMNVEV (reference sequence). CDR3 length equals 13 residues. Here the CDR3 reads CASSSRQKPSLHF. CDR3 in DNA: TGTGCCAGCAGTTCGAGACAAAAACCCAGTCTCCACTTT.

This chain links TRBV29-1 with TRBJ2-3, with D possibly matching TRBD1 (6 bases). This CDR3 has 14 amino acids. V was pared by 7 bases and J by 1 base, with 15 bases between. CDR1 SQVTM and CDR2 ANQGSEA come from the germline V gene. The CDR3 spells CSDQQGLGTDTQYF. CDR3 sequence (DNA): TGCAGCGACCAACAGGGCCTGGGCACAGATACGCAGTATTTT.

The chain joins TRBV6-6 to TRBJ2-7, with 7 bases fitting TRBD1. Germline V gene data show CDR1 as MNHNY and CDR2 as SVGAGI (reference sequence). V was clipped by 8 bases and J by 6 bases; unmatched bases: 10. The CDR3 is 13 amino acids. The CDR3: CASGGTDRAEQYF. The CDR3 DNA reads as TGTGCCAGCGGTGGGACAGACCGGGCCGAGCAGTACTTC.

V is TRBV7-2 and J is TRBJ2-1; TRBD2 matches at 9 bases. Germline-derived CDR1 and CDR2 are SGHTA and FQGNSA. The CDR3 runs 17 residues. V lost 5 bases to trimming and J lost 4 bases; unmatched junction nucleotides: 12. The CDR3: CASSLGGGRAMYNEQFF. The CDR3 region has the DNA TGTGCCAGCAGCCTCGGGGGCGGGAGGGCCATGTACAATGAGCAGTTCTTC.

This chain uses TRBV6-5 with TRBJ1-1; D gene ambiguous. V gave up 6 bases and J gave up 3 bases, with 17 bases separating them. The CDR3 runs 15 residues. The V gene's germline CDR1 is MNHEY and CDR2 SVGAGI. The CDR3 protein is CASRTRREWDTEAFF. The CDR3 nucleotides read TGTGCCAGCAGAACTAGGAGGGAATGGGACACTGAAGCTTTCTTT.

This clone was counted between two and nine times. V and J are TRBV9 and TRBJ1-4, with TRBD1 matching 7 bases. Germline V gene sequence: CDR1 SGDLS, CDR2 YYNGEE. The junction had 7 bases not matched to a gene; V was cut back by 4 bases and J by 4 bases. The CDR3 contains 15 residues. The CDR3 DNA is TGTGCCAGCAGCCCCCACAGGGGAGGTAATGAAAAACTGTTTTTT. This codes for CASSPHRGGNEKLFF.